The present T cell receptor (beta chain) was sequenced within a study of shared clonotypes between healthy human individuals. As for the study in general: Two women and three men aged 18 to 49 served as donors.

V was pared by 0 bases and J by 5 bases, with 10 bases between. The CDR3 is 14 residues long. From germline, CDR1 is SGHRS and CDR2 YFSETQ. Subsets obtained from CD4+ cells comprised CD45RA+ naive and CD45RA-negative memory cells. The method was immunoSEQ multiplex PCR; TCRdb's version includes in-frame clones alone and lacks a portion of them. Of around 2,000,000 clones listed, about 95% are singletons. The sample was naive CD4+ T cells sorted from blood. Documented subset: CD45RA+ positively selected. The source of this sequence is a man aged 18 to 35 in good health. This chain uses TRBV5-1 with TRBJ2-3, with TRBD2 as a possible D gene (5 bases). The CDR3 loop is CASSLVGGRDTQYF. CDR3 coding DNA: TGCGCCAGCAGCTTGGTGGGTGGGAGAGATACGCAGTATTTT.